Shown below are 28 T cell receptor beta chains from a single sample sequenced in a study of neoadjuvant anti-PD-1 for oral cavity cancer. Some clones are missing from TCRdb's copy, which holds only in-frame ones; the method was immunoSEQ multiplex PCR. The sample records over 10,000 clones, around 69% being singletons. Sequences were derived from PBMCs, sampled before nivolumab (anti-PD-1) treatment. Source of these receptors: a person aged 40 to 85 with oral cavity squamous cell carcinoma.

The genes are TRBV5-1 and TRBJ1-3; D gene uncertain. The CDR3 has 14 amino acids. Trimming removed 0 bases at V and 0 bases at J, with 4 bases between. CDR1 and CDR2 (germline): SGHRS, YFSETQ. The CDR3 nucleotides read TGCGCCAGCAGCTTGGGTTACTCTGGAAACACCATATATTTT. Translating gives CASSLGYSGNTIYF.

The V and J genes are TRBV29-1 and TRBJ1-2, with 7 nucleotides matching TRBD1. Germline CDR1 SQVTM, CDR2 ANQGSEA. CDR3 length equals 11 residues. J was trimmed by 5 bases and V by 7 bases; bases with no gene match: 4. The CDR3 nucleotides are TGCAGCGGACAGGGAGATTATGGCTACACCTTC. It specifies CSGQGDYGYTF.

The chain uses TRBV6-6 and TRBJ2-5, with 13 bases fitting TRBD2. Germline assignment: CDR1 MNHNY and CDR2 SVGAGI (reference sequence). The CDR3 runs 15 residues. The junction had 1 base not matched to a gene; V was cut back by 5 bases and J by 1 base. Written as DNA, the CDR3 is TGTGCCAGCAGTCGACTAGCGGGGGGCCAAGAGACCCAGTACTTC. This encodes CASSRLAGGQETQYF.

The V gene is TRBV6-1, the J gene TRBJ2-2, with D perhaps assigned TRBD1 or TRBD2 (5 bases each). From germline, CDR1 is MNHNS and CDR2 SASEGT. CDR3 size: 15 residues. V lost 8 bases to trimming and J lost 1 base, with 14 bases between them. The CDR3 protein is CASGLGPRNTGELFF. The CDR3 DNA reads TGTGCCAGCGGATTGGGACCTCGGAACACCGGGGAGCTGTTTTTT.

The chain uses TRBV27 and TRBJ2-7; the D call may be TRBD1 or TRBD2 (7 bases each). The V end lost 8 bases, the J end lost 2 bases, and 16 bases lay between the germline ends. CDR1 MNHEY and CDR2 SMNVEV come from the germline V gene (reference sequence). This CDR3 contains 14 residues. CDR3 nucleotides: TGTGCCAGCTCCTCCAGGGGGAGGGCCTACGAGCAGTACTTC. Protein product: CASSSRGRAYEQYF.

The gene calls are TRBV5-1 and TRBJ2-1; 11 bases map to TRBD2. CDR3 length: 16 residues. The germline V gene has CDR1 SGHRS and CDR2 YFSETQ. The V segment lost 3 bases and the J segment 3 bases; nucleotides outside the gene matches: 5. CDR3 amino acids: CASSSISGRGYNEQFF. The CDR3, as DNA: TGCGCCAGCAGCTCAATTAGCGGGAGGGGCTACAATGAGCAGTTCTTC.

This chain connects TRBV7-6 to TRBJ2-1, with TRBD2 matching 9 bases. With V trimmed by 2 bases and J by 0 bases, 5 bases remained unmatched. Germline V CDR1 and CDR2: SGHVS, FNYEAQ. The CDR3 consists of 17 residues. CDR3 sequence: CASSLRLAGSSYNEQFF. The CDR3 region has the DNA TGTGCCAGCAGCTTAAGGCTAGCGGGGAGCTCCTACAATGAGCAGTTCTTC.

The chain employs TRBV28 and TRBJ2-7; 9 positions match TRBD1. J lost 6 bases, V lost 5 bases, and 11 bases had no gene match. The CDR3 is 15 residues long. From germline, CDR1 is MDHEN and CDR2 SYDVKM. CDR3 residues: CASSTPTGTGSEQYF. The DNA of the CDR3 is TGTGCCAGCAGTACCCCAACCGGGACAGGGAGCGAGCAGTACTTC.

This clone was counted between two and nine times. CDR3 DNA: TGTGCCTGGAGTGTTGCGATGGGGCACTATGGCTACACCTTC. Translation: CAWSVAMGHYGYTF. The chain links TRBV30 to TRBJ1-2; TRBD1 might be the D (5 bases). The CDR3 is made up of 14 amino acids. Trimming pared 0 bases from V and 3 bases from J, leaving 11 bases between. CDR1 and CDR2 from the germline V gene are GTSNPN and SVGIG (reference sequence).

In nucleotides, the CDR3 is TGTGCCAGCAGCGTTCCGGGACCGGGGGGCAATGAGCAGTTCTTC. It codes for CASSVPGPGGNEQFF. The chain employs TRBV27 and TRBJ2-1; TRBD2 matches 7 bases. This CDR3 spans 15 amino acids. V was clipped by 6 bases and J by 6 bases; unmatched bases: 11. The germline gives CDR1 MNHEY, CDR2 SMNVEV (reference sequence).

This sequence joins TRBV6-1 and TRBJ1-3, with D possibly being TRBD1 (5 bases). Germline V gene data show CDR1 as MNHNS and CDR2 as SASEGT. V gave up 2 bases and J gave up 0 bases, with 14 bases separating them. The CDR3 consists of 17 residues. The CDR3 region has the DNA TGTGCCAGCAGTGAACCCTTGGGACCCTTCTCTGGAAACACCATATATTTT. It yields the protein CASSEPLGPFSGNTIYF.

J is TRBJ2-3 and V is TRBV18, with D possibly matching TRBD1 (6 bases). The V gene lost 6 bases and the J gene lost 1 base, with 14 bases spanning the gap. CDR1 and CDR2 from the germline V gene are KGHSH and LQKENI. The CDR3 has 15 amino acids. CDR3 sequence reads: CASSRQAGGTDTQYF. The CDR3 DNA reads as TGTGCCAGCTCGCGACAGGCAGGAGGCACAGATACGCAGTATTTT.

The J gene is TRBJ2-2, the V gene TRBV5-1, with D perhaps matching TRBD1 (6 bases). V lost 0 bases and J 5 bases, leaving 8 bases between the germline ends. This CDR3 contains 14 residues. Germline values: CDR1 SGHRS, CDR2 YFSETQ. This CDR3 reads CASSLGGQTGELFF. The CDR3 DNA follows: TGCGCCAGCAGCTTGGGTGGACAGACCGGGGAGCTGTTTTTT.

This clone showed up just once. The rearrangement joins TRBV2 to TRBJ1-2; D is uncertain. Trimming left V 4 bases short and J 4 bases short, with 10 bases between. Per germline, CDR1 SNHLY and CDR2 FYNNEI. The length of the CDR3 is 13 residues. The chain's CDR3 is CASSGYGFYGYTF. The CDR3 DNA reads TGTGCCAGCAGTGGGTACGGCTTCTATGGCTACACCTTC.

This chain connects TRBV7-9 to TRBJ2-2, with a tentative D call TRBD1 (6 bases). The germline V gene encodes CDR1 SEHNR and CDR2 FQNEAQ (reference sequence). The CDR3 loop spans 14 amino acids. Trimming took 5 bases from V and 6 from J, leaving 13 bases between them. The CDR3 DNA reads TGTGCCAGCAGCGCCCAGGGGTTGTCCGGGGAGCTGTTTTTT. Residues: CASSAQGLSGELFF.

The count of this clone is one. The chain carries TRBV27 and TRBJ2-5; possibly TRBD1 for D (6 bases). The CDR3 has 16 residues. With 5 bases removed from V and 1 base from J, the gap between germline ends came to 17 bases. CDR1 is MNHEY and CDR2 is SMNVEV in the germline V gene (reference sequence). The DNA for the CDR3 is TGTGCCAGCAGTGCCTCATGGGGGCTCAGCCAAGAGACCCAGTACTTC. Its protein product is CASSASWGLSQETQYF.

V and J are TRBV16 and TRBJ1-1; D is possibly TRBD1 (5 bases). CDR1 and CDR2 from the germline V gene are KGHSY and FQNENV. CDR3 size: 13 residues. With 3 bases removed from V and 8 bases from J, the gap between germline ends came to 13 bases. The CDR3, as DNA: TGTGCCAGCAGCCAGCCCTCCGGGGCAGAAGCTTTCTTT. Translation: CASSQPSGAEAFF.

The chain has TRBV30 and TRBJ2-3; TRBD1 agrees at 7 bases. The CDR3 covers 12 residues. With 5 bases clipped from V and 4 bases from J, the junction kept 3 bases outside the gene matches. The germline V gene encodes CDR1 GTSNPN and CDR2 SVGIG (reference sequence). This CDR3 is CAWFTGADTQYF. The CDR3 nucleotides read TGTGCCTGGTTTACAGGGGCAGATACGCAGTATTTT.

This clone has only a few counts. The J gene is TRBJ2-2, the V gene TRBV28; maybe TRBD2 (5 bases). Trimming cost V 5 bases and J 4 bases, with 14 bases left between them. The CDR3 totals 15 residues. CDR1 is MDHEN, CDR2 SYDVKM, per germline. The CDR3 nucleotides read TGTGCCAGCAGTGGAGGAAGGACCTCCACCGGGGAGCTGTTTTTT. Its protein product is CASSGGRTSTGELFF.

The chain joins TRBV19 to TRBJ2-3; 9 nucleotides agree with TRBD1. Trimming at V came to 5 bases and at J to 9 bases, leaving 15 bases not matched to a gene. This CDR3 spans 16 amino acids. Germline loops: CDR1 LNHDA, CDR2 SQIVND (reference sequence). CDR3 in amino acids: CASSPRTGEVQETQYF. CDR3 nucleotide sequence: TGTGCCAGTAGTCCCCGGACAGGGGAGGTTCAGGAGACGCAGTATTTT.

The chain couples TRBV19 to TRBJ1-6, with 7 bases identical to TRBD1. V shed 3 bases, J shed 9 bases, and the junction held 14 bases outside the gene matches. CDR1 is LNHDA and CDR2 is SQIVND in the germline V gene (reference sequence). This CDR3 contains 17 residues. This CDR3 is CASSIKQDRRLISPLHF. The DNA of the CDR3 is TGTGCCAGTAGTATTAAGCAGGACAGGCGGCTAATTTCACCCCTCCACTTT.

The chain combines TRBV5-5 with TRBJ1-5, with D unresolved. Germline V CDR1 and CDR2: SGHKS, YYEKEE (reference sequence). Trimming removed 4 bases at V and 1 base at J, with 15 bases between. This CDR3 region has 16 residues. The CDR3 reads CASSRGRIGSNQPQHF. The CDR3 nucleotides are TGTGCCAGCAGCCGAGGGAGAATAGGAAGCAATCAGCCCCAGCATTTT.

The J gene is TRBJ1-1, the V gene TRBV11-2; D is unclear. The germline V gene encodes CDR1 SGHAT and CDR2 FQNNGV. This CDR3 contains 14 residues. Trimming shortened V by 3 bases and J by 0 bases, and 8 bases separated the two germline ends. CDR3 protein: CASSFAPMNTEAFF. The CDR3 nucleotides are TGTGCCAGCAGCTTCGCACCGATGAACACTGAAGCTTTCTTT.

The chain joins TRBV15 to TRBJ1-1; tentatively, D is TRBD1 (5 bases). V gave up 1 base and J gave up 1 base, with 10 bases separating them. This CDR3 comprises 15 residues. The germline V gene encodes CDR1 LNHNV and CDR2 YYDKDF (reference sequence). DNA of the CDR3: TGTGCCACCAGCAGAGGCAGGGAAAGGAACACTGAAGCTTTCTTT. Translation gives CATSRGRERNTEAFF.

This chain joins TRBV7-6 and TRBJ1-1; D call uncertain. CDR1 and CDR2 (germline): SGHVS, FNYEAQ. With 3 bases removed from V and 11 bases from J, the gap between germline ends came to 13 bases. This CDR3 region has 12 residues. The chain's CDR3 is CASSFTSGRAFF. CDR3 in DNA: TGTGCCAGCAGCTTTACCTCGGGCCGGGCTTTCTTT.

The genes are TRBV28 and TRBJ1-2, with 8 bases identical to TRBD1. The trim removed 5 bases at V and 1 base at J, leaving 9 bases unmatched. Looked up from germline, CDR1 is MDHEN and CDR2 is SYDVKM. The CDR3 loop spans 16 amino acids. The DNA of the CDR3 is TGTGCCAGCAGTCCCTCAGGACAGGGATTTAACTATGGCTACACCTTC. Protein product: CASSPSGQGFNYGYTF.

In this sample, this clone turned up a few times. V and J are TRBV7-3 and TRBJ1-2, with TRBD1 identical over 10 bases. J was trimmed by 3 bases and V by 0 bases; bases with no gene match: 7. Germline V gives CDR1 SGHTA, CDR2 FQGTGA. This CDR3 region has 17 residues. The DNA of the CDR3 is TGTGCCAGCAGCTTAACTGGTCGGACAGGGGGGGACTATGGCTACACCTTC. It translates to CASSLTGRTGGDYGYTF.

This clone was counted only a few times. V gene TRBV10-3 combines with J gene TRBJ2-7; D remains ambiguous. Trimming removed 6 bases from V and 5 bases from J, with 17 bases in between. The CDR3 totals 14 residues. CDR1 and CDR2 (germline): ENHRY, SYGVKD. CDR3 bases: TGTGCCATCAGAGAAGCTGTAGGTAGCCACGAGCAGTACTTC. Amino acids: CAIREAVGSHEQYF.